These 10 T cell receptor beta chains originate from one sample sequenced in a study of blood T cell repertoires in COVID-19. Produced via immunoSEQ multiplex PCR; TCRdb's table is partial and in-frame only. Here the sample spans roughly 120,000 clones, less than 90% being singletons. The sequenced sample was peripheral blood. Receptors originate from a man aged 65 to 85 who had recovered from COVID-19.

This clone was observed a single time. The genes are TRBV28 and TRBJ2-3, with TRBD2 matching over 10 bases. The length of the CDR3 is 16 residues. Germline CDR1 MDHEN, CDR2 SYDVKM. V lost 6 bases and J lost 0; bases outside the gene matches: 6. The CDR3 protein is CASRGIAGGSTDTQYF. As DNA, the CDR3 is TGTGCCAGCAGGGGGATAGCGGGAGGTAGCACAGATACGCAGTATTTT.

The genes are TRBV2 and TRBJ2-7, with 7 bases identical to TRBD1. After removal of 4 bases from V and 3 bases from J, the junction contained 6 bases not matched to a gene. The CDR3 spans 14 residues. Germline CDR1 is SNHLY and CDR2 is FYNNEI. The DNA of the CDR3 is TGTGCCAGCAGTGTGGGACAGAGAGACTACGAGCAGTACTTC. Its protein product is CASSVGQRDYEQYF.

The V and J genes are TRBV19 and TRBJ2-7; TRBD1 might be the D (6 bases). Trimming stripped 2 bases from V and 1 base from J, with 9 bases between. The CDR3 totals 14 residues. Germline-derived CDR1 and CDR2 are LNHDA and SQIVND (reference sequence). CDR3 DNA sequence: TGTGCCAGTAGTATAAACAGGGCATCCTACGAGCAGTACTTC. Its protein product is CASSINRASYEQYF.

The CDR3 DNA reads TGTGCCAGCAGCTACACAGGGGGCGCAGGAAACACCATATATTTT. Encoded protein: CASSYTGGAGNTIYF. The chain uses TRBV7-3 and TRBJ1-3; TRBD1 agrees at 9 bases. This CDR3 comprises 15 residues. V shed 4 bases, J shed 4 bases, and the junction held 5 bases outside the gene matches. Germline loops: CDR1 SGHTA, CDR2 FQGTGA.

The chain is built from TRBV27 and TRBJ1-4; D is unclear. Trimming took 5 bases from V and 4 from J, leaving 14 bases between them. CDR1 MNHEY and CDR2 SMNVEV come from the germline V gene (reference sequence). This CDR3 has 15 amino acids. In nucleotides, the CDR3 is TGTGCCAGCAGTCAAGGAGGGCACCTTAATGAAAAACTGTTTTTT. It yields the protein CASSQGGHLNEKLFF.

This sequence joins TRBV7-2 and TRBJ2-1; TRBD2 agrees at 8 bases. There are 15 residues in the CDR3. From germline, CDR1 is SGHTA and CDR2 FQGNSA. J lost 4 bases, V lost 0 bases, and 2 bases had no gene match. The DNA of the CDR3 is TGTGCCAGCAGCTTAGCTAGCGGGGCGTACAATGAGCAGTTCTTC. Translated: CASSLASGAYNEQFF.

The rearrangement links TRBV11-2 to TRBJ1-1, with D tentatively TRBD1 (5 bases). Trimming pared 9 bases from V and 5 bases from J, leaving 7 bases between. The CDR3 runs 10 residues. Germline CDR1 and CDR2: SGHAT and FQNNGV. The CDR3 sequence: CAREGTEAFF. The CDR3, as DNA: TGTGCCAGGGAGGGGACTGAAGCTTTCTTT.

The chain is built from TRBV9 and TRBJ2-1; 8 positions match TRBD1. Germline loops: CDR1 SGDLS, CDR2 YYNGEE. The CDR3 spans 16 residues. Germline trimming cut 0 bases from V and 7 bases from J; bases unmatched to any gene: 9. CDR3 sequence: CASSVASQGGMNEQFF. Written as DNA, the CDR3 is TGTGCCAGCAGCGTAGCTTCACAGGGGGGTATGAATGAGCAGTTCTTC.

The rearrangement joins TRBV29-1 to TRBJ2-7; possible D gene TRBD1, 6 bases. Germline V gene sequence: CDR1 SQVTM, CDR2 ANQGSEA. Trimming stripped 6 bases from V and 11 bases from J, with 17 bases between. This CDR3 is built from 11 residues. CDR3 in DNA: TGCAGCGTCACTCTAGGGGGAATCAAGTACTTC. This encodes CSVTLGGIKYF.

V usage is TRBV2 and J usage is TRBJ1-4; 8 positions match TRBD1. This CDR3 is built from 16 residues. With 4 bases clipped from V and 6 bases from J, the junction kept 10 bases outside the gene matches. Per germline, CDR1 SNHLY and CDR2 FYNNEI. CDR3 amino acids: CASSAVGQGRYEKLFF. Here the CDR3 DNA reads TGTGCCAGCAGTGCCGTAGGACAGGGACGGTATGAAAAACTGTTTTTT.